A selection of T cell receptor beta chains follows, all from one sample in a study of shared clonotypes between healthy human individuals. Profiling relied on immunoSEQ multiplex PCR, and the TCRdb table lists in-frame clones only, not all of them. Found here are roughly 2 million clones, roughly 95% of them singletons; the top ten hold approximately 0.13%. Material: naive CD4+ T cells sorted from blood. These receptors were taken from a man aged 18-30 years in good health. Both conserved end residues are part of each CDR3. Fields, in order: V gene, D gene, CDR3 protein. The D gene is left open where the match is weak.

v_gene: TRBV30
d_gene: -
CDR3aa: CAWNGVRAYEQYF

v_gene: TRBV5-1
d_gene: -
CDR3aa: CASSLAASRGDTQYF

v_gene: TRBV5-1
d_gene: TRBD1
CDR3aa: CASRPVQGGTTISPLHF

v_gene: TRBV10-2
d_gene: -
CDR3aa: CASAGQNYEQYF

v_gene: TRBV4-1
d_gene: TRBD2
CDR3aa: CASSVRAGGYEQYF

v_gene: TRBV6-5
d_gene: -
CDR3aa: CASTRTPVAGELFF

v_gene: TRBV11-2
d_gene: -
CDR3aa: CASSFAGIPWNTGELFF

v_gene: TRBV5-1
d_gene: -
CDR3aa: CASRRTAGSEQYF

v_gene: TRBV7-6
d_gene: -
CDR3aa: CASEGPNYGYTF

v_gene: TRBV19
d_gene: -
CDR3aa: CASSMTIQLLENEKLFF

v_gene: TRBV5-1
d_gene: -
CDR3aa: CASSLGAGQNTEAFF

v_gene: TRBV10-2
d_gene: TRBD1
CDR3aa: CASREDRGNSPLHF

v_gene: TRBV9
d_gene: -
CDR3aa: CASSRLATDTQYF

v_gene: TRBV6-4
d_gene: -
CDR3aa: CASRDLGQSNQPQHF

v_gene: TRBV5-1
d_gene: TRBD1
CDR3aa: CASSLRDSNSPLHF

v_gene: TRBV4-1
d_gene: -
CDR3aa: CASSQDEAGRGNEQFF

v_gene: TRBV11-2
d_gene: TRBD2
CDR3aa: CASSLGLAGQETQYF

v_gene: TRBV25-1
d_gene: TRBD1
CDR3aa: CASTGTGGLNTEAFF

v_gene: TRBV6-1
d_gene: -
CDR3aa: CASRVGAGTEAFF

v_gene: TRBV6-5
d_gene: -
CDR3aa: CASSYSSPGKTQYF